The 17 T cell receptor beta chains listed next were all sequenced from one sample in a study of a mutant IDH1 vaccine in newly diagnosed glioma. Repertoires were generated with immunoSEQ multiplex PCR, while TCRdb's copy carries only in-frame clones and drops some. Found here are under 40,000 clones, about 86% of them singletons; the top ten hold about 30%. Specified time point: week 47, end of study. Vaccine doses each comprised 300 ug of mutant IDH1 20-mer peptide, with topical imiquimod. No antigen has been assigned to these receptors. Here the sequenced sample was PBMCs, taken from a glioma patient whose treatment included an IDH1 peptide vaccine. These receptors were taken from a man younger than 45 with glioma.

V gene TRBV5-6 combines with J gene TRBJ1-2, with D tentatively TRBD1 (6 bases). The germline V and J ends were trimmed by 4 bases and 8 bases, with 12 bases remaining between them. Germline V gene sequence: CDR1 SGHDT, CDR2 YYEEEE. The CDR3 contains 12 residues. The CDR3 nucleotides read TGTGCCAGCAGCACTGGACAGACGGGCTACACCTTC. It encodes CASSTGQTGYTF.

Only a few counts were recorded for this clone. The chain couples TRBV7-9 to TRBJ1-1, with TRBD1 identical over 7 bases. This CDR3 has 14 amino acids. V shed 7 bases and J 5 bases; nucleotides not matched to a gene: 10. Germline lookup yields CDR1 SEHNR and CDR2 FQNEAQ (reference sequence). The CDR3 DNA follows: TGTGCCAGCAACGCAAAGGGGGCTAGGACTGAAGCTTTCTTT. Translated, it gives CASNAKGARTEAFF.

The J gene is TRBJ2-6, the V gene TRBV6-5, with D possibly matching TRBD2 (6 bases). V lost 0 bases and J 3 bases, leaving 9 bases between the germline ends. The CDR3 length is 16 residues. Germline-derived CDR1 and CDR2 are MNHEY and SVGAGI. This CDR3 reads CASSYSSGLGANVLTF. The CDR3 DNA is TGTGCCAGCAGTTACTCGAGCGGGCTTGGGGCCAACGTCCTGACTTTC.

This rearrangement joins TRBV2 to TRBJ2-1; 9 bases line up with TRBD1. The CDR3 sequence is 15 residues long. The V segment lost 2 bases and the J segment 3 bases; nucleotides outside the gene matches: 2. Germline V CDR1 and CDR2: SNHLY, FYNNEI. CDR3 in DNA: TGTGCCAGCAGTGAACGGGACAGGGACTACAATGAGCAGTTCTTC. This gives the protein CASSERDRDYNEQFF. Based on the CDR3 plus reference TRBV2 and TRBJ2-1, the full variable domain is EPEVTQTPSHQVTQMGQEVILRCVPISNHLYFYWYRQILGQKVEFLVSFYNNEISEKSEIFDDQFSVERPDGSNFTLKIRSTKLEDSAMYFCASSERDRDYNEQFFGPGTRLTVL.

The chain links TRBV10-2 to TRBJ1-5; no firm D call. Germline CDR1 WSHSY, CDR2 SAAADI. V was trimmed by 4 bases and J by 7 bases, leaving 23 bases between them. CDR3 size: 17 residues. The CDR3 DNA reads TGCGCCAGCAGTGCGGGTCGGGCAGCGACCACGGGACAGCCCCAGCATTTT. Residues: CASSAGRAATTGQPQHF.

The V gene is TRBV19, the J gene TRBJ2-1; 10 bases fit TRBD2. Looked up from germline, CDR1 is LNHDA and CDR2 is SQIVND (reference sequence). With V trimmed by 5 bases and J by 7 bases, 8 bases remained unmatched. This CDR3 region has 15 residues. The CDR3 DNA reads TGTGCCAGTAGTGTGACTAGCGGGTGGGGTAATGAGCAGTTCTTC. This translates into CASSVTSGWGNEQFF.

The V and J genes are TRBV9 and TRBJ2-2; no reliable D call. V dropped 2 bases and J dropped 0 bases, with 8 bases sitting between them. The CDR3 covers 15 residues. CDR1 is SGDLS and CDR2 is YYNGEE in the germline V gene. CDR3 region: CASSVSTSNTGELFF. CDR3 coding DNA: TGTGCCAGCAGCGTCTCGACCTCGAACACCGGGGAGCTGTTTTTT.

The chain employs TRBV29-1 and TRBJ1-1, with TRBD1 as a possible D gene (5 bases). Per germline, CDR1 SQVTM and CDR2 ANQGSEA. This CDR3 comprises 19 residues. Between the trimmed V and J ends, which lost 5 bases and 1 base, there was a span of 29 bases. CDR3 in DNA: TGCAGCGTTTTGGTGAGGACACTGATTCGGGGTAGGGGGAACACTGAAGCTTTCTTT. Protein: CSVLVRTLIRGRGNTEAFF.

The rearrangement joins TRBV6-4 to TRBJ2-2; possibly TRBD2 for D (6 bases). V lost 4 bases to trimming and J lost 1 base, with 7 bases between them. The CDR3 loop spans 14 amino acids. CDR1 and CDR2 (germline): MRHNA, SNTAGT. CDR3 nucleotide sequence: TGTGCCAGCAGTGTGGGGGGGAACACCGGGGAGCTGTTTTTT. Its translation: CASSVGGNTGELFF.

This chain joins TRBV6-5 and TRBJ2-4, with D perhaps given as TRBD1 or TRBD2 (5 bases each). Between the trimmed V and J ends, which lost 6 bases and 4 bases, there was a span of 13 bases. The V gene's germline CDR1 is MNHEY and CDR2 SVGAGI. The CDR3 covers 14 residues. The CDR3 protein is CASSPTGGKNIQYF. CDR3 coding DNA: TGTGCCAGCAGCCCCACTGGGGGAAAAAACATTCAGTACTTC.

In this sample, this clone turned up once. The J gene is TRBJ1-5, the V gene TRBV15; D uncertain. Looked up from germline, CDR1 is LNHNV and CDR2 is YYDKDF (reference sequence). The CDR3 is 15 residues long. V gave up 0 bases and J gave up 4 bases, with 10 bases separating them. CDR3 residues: CATSRDQKENQPQHF. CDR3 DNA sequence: TGTGCCACCAGCAGAGATCAGAAGGAAAATCAGCCCCAGCATTTT.

CDR3 residues: CASSQGRGAGSPLHF. CDR3 nucleotide sequence: TGCGCCAGCAGCCAAGGGCGGGGAGCAGGGTCACCCCTCCACTTT. The chain uses TRBV4-3 and TRBJ1-6, with D perhaps TRBD1 (5 bases). The ends were cut back, 1 base at V and 10 bases at J, with 14 bases in the middle. CDR1 LGHNA and CDR2 YSLEER come from the germline V gene. The CDR3 covers 15 residues.

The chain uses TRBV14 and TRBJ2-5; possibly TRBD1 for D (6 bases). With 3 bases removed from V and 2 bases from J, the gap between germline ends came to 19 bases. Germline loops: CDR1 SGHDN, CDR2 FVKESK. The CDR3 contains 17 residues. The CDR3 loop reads CASSQGPGHTSQETQYF. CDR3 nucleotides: TGTGCCAGCAGCCAGGGTCCGGGACACACTTCTCAAGAGACCCAGTACTTC.

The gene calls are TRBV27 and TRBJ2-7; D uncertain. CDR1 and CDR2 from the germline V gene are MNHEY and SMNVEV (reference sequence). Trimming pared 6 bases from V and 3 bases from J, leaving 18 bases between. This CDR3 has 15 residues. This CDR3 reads CASRYTLGVGYEQYF. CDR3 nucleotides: TGTGCCAGCAGATACACCTTAGGAGTTGGCTACGAGCAGTACTTC.

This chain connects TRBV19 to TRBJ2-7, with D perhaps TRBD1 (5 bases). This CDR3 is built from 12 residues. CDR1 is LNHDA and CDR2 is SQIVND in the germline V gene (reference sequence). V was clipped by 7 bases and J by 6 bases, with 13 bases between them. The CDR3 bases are TGTGCCAGTACTTCCGGAAGGGGCGAGCAGTACTTC. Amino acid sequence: CASTSGRGEQYF.

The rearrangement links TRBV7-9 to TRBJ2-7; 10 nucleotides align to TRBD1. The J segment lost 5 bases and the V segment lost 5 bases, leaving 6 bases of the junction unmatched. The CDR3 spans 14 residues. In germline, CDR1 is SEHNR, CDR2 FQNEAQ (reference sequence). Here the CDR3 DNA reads TGTGCCAGCAGCGCAGGACAGGGGGGCGACGAGCAGTACTTC. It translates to CASSAGQGGDEQYF.

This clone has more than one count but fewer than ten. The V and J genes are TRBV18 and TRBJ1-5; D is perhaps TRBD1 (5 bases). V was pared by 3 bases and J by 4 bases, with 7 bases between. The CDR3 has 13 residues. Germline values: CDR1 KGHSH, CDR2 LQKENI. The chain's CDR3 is CASSPAGNQPQHF. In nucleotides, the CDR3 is TGTGCCAGCTCACCTGCAGGGAATCAGCCCCAGCATTTT. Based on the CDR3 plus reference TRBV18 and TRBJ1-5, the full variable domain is NAGVMQNPRHLVRRRGQEARLRCSPMKGHSHVYWYRQLPEEGLKFMVYLQKENIIDESGMPKERFSAEFPKEGPSILRIQQVVRGDSAAYFCASSPAGNQPQHFGDGTRLSIL.